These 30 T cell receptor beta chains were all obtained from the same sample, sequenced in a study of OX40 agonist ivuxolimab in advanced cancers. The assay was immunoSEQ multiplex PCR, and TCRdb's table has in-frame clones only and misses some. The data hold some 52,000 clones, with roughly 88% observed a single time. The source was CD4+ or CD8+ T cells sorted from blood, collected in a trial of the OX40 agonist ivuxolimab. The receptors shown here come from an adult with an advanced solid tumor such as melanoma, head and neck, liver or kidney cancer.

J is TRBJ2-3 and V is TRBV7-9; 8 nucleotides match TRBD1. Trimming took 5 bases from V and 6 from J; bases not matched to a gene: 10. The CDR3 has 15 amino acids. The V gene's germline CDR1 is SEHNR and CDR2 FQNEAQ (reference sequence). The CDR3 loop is CASSEGQERVDTQYF. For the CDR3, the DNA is TGTGCCAGCAGCGAGGGACAGGAGAGGGTGGATACGCAGTATTTT.

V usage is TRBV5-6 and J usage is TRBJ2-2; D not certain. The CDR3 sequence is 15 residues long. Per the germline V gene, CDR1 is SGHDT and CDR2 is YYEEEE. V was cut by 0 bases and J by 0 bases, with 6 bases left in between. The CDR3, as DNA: TGTGCCAGCAGCTTGGGTGGGGCGAACACCGGGGAGCTGTTTTTT. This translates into CASSLGGANTGELFF.

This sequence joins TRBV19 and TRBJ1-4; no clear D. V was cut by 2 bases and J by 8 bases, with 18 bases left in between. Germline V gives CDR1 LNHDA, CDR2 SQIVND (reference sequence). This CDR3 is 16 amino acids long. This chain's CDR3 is CASSILRTRRSEKLFF. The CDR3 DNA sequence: TGTGCCAGTAGTATACTTCGGACTCGCCGCTCCGAAAAACTGTTTTTT.

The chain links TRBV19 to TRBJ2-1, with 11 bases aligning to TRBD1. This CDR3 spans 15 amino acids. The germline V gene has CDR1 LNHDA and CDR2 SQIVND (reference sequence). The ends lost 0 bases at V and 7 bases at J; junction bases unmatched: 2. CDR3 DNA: TGTGCCAGTAGTATAGAGGGGACAGGGGGGAATGAGCAGTTCTTC. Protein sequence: CASSIEGTGGNEQFF.

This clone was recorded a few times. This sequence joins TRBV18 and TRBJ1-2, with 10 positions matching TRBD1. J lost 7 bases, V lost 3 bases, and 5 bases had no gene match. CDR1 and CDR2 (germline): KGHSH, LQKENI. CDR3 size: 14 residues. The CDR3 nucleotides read TGTGCCAGCTCACCGGAGACAGGGGGCAGTGGCTACACCTTC. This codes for CASSPETGGSGYTF.

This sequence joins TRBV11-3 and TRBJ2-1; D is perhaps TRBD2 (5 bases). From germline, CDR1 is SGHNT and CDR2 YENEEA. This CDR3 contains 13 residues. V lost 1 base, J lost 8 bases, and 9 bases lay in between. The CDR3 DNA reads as TGTGCCAGCAGCTTAGGAATAGCGTATGAGCAGTTCTTC. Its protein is CASSLGIAYEQFF. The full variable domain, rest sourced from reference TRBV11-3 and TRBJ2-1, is EAGVVQSPRYKIIEKKQPVAFWCNPISGHNTLYWYLQNLGQGPELLIRYENEEAVDDSQLPKDRFSAERLKGVDSTLKIQPAELGDSAVYLCASSLGIAYEQFFGPGTRLTVL.

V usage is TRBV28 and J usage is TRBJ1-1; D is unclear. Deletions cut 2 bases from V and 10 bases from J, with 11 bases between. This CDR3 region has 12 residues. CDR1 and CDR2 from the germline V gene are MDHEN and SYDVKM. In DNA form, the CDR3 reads TGTGCCAGCAGTTTAAAGGTATTTGGAGCTTTCTTT. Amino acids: CASSLKVFGAFF.

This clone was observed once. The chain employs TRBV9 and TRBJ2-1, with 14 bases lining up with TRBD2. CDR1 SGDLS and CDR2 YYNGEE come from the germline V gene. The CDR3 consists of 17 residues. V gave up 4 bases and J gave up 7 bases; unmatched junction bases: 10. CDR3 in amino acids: CASSPRLAGGPGNEQFF. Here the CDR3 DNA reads TGTGCCAGCAGCCCCCGACTAGCGGGGGGGCCGGGGAATGAGCAGTTCTTC.

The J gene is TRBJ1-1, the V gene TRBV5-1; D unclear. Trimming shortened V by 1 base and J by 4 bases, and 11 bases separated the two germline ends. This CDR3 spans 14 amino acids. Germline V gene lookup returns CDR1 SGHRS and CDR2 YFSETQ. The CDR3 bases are TGCGCCAGCAGCTTGCAACCAGGTGGCACTGAAGCTTTCTTT. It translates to CASSLQPGGTEAFF.

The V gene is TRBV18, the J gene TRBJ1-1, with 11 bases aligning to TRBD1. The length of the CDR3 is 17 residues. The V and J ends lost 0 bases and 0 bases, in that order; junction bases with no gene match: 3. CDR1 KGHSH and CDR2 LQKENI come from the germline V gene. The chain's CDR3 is CASSPPGQGGMNTEAFF. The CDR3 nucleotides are TGTGCCAGCTCACCACCGGGACAGGGGGGGATGAACACTGAAGCTTTCTTT. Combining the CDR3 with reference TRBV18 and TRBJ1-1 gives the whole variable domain NAGVMQNPRHLVRRRGQEARLRCSPMKGHSHVYWYRQLPEEGLKFMVYLQKENIIDESGMPKERFSAEFPKEGPSILRIQQVVRGDSAAYFCASSPPGQGGMNTEAFFGQGTRLTVV.

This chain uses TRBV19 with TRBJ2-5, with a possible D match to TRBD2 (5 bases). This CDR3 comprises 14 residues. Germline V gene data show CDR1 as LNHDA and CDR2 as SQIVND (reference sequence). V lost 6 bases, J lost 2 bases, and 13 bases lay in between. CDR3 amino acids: CASSQIRGQETQYF. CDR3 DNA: TGTGCCAGTAGCCAGATCCGGGGTCAAGAGACCCAGTACTTC.

CDR3: CASSLGLAGAGTGELFF. Written as DNA, the CDR3 is TGCGCCAGCAGCTTGGGACTAGCGGGAGCGGGCACCGGGGAGCTGTTTTTT. The chain uses TRBV5-1 and TRBJ2-2; 12 positions agree with TRBD2. The CDR3 runs 17 residues. The J segment lost 4 bases and the V segment lost 0 bases, leaving 4 bases of the junction unmatched. The germline V gene has CDR1 SGHRS and CDR2 YFSETQ.

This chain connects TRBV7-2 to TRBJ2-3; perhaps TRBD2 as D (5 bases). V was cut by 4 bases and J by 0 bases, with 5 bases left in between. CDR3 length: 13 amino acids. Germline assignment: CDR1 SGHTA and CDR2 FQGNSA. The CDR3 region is CASSWTSTDTQYF. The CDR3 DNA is TGTGCCAGCAGCTGGACTAGCACAGATACGCAGTATTTT.

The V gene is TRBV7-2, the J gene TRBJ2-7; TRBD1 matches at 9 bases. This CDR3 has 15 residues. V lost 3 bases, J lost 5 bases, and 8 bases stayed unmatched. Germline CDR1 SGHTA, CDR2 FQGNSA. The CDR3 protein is CASSLGTGGRDEQYF. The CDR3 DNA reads TGTGCCAGCAGCTTGGGAACAGGGGGCAGGGACGAGCAGTACTTC.

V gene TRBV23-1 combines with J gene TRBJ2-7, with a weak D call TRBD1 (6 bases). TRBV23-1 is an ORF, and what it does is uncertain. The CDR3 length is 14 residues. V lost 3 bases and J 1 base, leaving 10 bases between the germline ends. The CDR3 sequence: CASSQQGSSYEQYF. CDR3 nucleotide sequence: TGCGCCAGCAGTCAGCAGGGGAGTTCCTACGAGCAGTACTTC.

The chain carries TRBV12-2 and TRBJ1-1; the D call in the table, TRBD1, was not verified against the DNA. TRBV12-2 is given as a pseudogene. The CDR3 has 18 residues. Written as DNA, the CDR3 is TGTGCAAGTCGCTTAAGGCTAGGCCCCGGACAGGCGAACACTGAAGCTTTCTTT. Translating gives CASRLRLGPGQANTEAFF.

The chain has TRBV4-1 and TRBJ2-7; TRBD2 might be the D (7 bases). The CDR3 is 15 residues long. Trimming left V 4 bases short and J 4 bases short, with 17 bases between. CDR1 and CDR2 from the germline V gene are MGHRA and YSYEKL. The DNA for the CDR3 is TGCGCCAGCAGCCGGGGGGCTAGCGGCTCATACGAGCAGTACTTC. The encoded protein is CASSRGASGSYEQYF.

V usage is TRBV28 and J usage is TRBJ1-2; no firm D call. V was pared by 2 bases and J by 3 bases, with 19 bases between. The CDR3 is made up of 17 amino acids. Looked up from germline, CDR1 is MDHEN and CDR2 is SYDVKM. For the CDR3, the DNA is TGTGCCAGCAGTTTAACGTTGCGACGTCCCAGTGACTATGGCTACACCTTC. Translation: CASSLTLRRPSDYGYTF.

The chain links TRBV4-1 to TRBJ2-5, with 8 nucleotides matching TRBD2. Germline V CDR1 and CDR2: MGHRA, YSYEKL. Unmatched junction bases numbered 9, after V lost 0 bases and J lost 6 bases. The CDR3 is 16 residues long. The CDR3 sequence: CASSQDGTGGPKTQYF. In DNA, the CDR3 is TGCGCCAGCAGCCAAGATGGGACGGGAGGGCCGAAGACCCAGTACTTC.

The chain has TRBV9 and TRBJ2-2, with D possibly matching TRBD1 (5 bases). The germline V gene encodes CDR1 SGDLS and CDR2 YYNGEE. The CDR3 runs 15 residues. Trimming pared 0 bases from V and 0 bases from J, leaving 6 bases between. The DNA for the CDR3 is TGTGCCAGCAGCGTAGAAGGGGCGAACACCGGGGAGCTGTTTTTT. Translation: CASSVEGANTGELFF. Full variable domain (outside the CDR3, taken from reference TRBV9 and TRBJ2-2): DSGVTQTPKHLITATGQRVTLRCSPRSGDLSVYWYQQSLDQGLQFLIQYYNGEERAKGNILERFSAQQFPDLHSELNLSSLELGDSALYFCASSVEGANTGELFFGEGSRLTVL.

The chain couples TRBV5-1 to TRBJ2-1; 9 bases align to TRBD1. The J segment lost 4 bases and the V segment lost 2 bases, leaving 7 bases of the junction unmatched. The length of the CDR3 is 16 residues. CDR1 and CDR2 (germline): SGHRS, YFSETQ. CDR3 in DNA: TGCGCCAGCAGCTTACAACCGGGACAGGGTTACAATGAGCAGTTCTTC. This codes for CASSLQPGQGYNEQFF.

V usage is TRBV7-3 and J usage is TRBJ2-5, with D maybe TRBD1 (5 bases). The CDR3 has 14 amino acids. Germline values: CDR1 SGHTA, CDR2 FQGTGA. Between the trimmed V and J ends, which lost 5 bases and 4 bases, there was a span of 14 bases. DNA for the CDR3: TGTGCCAGCAGCATCGGACACGGTGGAGAGACCCAGTACTTC. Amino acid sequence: CASSIGHGGETQYF.

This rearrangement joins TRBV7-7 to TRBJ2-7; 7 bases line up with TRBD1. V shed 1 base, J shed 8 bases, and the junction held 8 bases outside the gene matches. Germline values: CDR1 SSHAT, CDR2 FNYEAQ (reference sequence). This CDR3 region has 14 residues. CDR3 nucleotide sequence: TGTGCCAGCAGCTTAGGGCCGGGACAGCCACAGCAGTACTTC. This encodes CASSLGPGQPQQYF.

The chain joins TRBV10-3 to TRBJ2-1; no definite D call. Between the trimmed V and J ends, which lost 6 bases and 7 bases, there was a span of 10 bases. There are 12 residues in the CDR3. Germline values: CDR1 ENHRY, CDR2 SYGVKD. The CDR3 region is CAISAVSNEQFF. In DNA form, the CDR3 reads TGTGCCATCAGCGCTGTAAGTAATGAGCAGTTCTTC.

For the CDR3, the DNA is TGCAGCGTTGAAGTTGCCCACAGCGTCGAGACCCAGTACTTC. It is translated as CSVEVAHSVETQYF. V usage is TRBV29-1 and J usage is TRBJ2-5, with D uncertain. The CDR3 runs to 14 residues. Germline CDR1 reads SQVTM; CDR2 reads ANQGSEA. Trimming removed 1 base from V and 5 bases from J, with 14 bases in between. Full variable domain (remainder filled in from reference TRBV29-1 and TRBJ2-5): SAVISQKPSRDICQRGTSLTIQCQVDSQVTMMFWYRQQPGQSLTLIATANQGSEATYESGFVIDKFPISRPNLTFSTLTVSNMSPEDSSIYLCSVEVAHSVETQYFGPGTRLLVL.

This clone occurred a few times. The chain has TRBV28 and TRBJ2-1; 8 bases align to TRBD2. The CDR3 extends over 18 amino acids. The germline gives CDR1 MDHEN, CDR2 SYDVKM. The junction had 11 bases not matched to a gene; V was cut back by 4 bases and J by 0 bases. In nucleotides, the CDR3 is TGTGCCAGCAGTTCCTCACCGGGACTAGGGAACTCCTACAATGAGCAGTTCTTC. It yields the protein CASSSSPGLGNSYNEQFF.

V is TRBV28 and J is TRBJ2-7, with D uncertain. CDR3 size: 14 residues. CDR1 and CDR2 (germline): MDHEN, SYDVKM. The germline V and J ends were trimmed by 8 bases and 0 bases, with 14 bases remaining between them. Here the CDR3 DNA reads TGTGCCAGCTTGAACTGGGGAAGCTCCTACGAGCAGTACTTC. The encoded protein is CASLNWGSSYEQYF.

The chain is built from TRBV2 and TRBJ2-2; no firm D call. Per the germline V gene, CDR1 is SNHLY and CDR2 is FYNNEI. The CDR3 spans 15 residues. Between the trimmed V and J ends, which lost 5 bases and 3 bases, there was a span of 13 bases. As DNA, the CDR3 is TGTGCCAGCAGTTGGGATAGCTCCGACACCGGGGAGCTGTTTTTT. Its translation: CASSWDSSDTGELFF.

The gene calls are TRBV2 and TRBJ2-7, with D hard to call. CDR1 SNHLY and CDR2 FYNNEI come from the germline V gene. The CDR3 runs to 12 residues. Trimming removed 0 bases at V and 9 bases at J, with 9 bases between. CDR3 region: CASSEASMGQYF. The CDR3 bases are TGTGCCAGCAGTGAAGCCTCCATGGGGCAGTACTTC. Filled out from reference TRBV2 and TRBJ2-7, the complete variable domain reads EPEVTQTPSHQVTQMGQEVILRCVPISNHLYFYWYRQILGQKVEFLVSFYNNEISEKSEIFDDQFSVERPDGSNFTLKIRSTKLEDSAMYFCASSEASMGQYFGPGTRLTVT.

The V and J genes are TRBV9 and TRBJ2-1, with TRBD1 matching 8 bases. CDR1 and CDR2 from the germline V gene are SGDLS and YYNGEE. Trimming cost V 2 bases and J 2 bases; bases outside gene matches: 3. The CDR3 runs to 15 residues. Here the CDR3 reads CASSVGTGPYNEQFF. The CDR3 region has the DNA TGTGCCAGCAGCGTCGGGACAGGACCCTACAATGAGCAGTTCTTC.